The 20 T cell receptor beta chains given below trace back to one sample, sequenced in a study of tumor-infiltrating lymphocytes in primary liver carcinoma. Out of unsorted whole blood came the blood RNA, and germline DNA was extracted as well. cDNA specific to TCR beta was made from around 450 ng of total RNA, with a constant-region primer employed for priming. Sequencing libraries for TCR beta derived from three nested multiplex PCR rounds that used slightly modified ARM-PCR. For around 10 cycles apiece, the opening two PCR rounds ran with TRBV1-TRBV30 forward primers and a C-beta reverse primer. TCRdb processed the multiplex PCR reads anew with MiXCR; each CDR3 protein has one entry. This table holds 310,000 or so distinct CDR3 sequences, approximately 54% found once. Sequencing was carried out using peripheral blood. Every receptor here comes from a woman aged 25 to 39 with primary liver carcinoma and hepatitis B virus infection.

At least ten counts were recorded for this clonotype. This rearrangement joins TRBV5-5 to TRBJ2-7, with unresolved D. The CDR3 has 13 residues. Germline V gene sequence: CDR1 SGHKS, CDR2 YYEKEE (reference sequence). Trimming removed 0 bases from V and 3 bases from J, with 7 bases in between. The CDR3 loop is CASSLDPFYEQYF. CDR3 sequence (DNA): TGTGCCAGCAGCTTGGATCCGTTCTACGAGCAGTACTTC.

This clonotype was picked up many times. V gene TRBV12-3 or TRBV12-4 combines with J gene TRBJ2-5; TRBD2 is a possible D gene (6 bases). Trimming shortened V by 7 bases and J by 1 base, and 10 bases separated the two germline ends. The CDR3 extends over 13 amino acids. CDR3 region: CASTRLGQETQYF. CDR3 nucleotide sequence: TGTGCCAGCACGCGACTAGGCCAAGAGACCCAGTACTTC.

This clonotype was counted a few times. This chain connects TRBV7-8 to TRBJ2-1; D is perhaps TRBD2 (5 bases). V was pared by 1 base and J by 4 bases, with 8 bases between. Germline V gene data show CDR1 as SGHVS and CDR2 as FQNEAQ. The CDR3 runs to 14 residues. The DNA for the CDR3 is TGTGCCAGCAGCTTAGAGGAGGTTTACAATGAGCAGTTCTTC. This codes for CASSLEEVYNEQFF.

As regards this clonotype: A clone one base away is much larger, so this may be a read error. The chain couples TRBV11-3 to TRBJ2-2; D might be TRBD1 (5 bases). The CDR3 length is 13 residues. Per germline, CDR1 SGHNT and CDR2 YENEEA. CDR3 nucleotides: TGTGTCAGCAGACAACAGGTGACCGGGGAGCTGTTTTTT. Translated, it gives CVSRQQVTGELFF.

This chain joins TRBV5-8 and TRBJ2-3, with 10 positions matching TRBD2. Per germline, CDR1 SGHTS and CDR2 YDEGEE. The CDR3 has 17 amino acids. V gave up 0 bases and J gave up 6 bases; unmatched junction bases: 10. In DNA, the CDR3 is TGTGCCAGCAGCTTGGCCCGTGCTAGCGGGAGTGCGGATACGCAGTATTTT. Encoded protein: CASSLARASGSADTQYF.

The V call is TRBV28, the J call TRBJ2-1; D call uncertain. The CDR3 is 16 amino acids. The V end was cut by 7 bases, the J end by 0 bases, with 16 bases between. Germline assignment: CDR1 MDHEN and CDR2 SYDVKM. This CDR3 reads CASTPSGASSYNEQFF. In nucleotides, the CDR3 is TGTGCCAGCACCCCTTCCGGAGCGAGCTCCTACAATGAGCAGTTCTTC. Filled out from reference TRBV28 and TRBJ2-1, the complete variable domain reads DVKVTQSSRYLVKRTGEKVFLECVQDMDHENMFWYRQDPGLGLRLIYFSYDVKMKEKGDIPEGYSVSREKKERFSLILESASTNQTSMYLCASTPSGASSYNEQFFGPGTRLTVL.

This clonotype was observed a handful of times. V and J are TRBV2 and TRBJ2-6; D is possibly TRBD1 or TRBD2 (6 bases each). This CDR3 comprises 14 residues. Trimming cost V 9 bases and J 4 bases, with 13 bases left between them. Germline CDR1 and CDR2: SNHLY and FYNNEI. CDR3 residues: CARERGVGANVLTF. The CDR3 DNA sequence: TGTGCCAGAGAAAGGGGGGTAGGGGCCAACGTCCTGACTTTC.

This clonotype was seen more than once but under ten times. The rearrangement uses TRBV12-3 or TRBV12-4 and TRBJ1-5; 9 bases match TRBD1. J lost 2 bases, V lost 6 bases, and 8 bases had no gene match. The CDR3 runs to 16 residues. CDR3 amino acids: CASSLLQGAGNQPQHF. CDR3 DNA: TGTGCCAGCAGCCTTCTACAGGGGGCGGGCAATCAGCCCCAGCATTTT.

Comment on this clonotype: One end of the junction is discordant with germline, which a read error may explain. The genes are TRBV6-1 and TRBJ2-7, with D unclear. Looked up from germline, CDR1 is MNHNS and CDR2 is SASEGT. The CDR3 covers 11 residues. CDR3 nucleotide sequence: TGTGCCAGCAGTGAAGGACGGTCCTTTCACTTC. It encodes CASSEGRSFHF.

Comments on this clonotype: A clone one base away is much larger, so this may be a read error. V is TRBV12-3 or TRBV12-4 and J is TRBJ1-2; tentative D call: TRBD1 (5 bases). With 6 bases removed from V and 6 bases from J, the gap between germline ends came to 17 bases. This CDR3 is built from 14 residues. The CDR3 region has the DNA TGTGCCAGCAGCTCGGGGGGGAGAAAGGATGGCTACACCTTC. Encoded protein: CASSSGGRKDGYTF.

The V call is TRBV14, the J call TRBJ2-7; no reliable D call. CDR1 and CDR2 (germline): SGHDN, FVKESK. The CDR3 contains 12 residues. The V and J ends lost 4 bases and 3 bases respectively, with 7 bases between them. Written as DNA, the CDR3 is TGTGCCAGCAGCCTGCGGTACTACGAGCAGTACTTC. Translating gives CASSLRYYEQYF. Filled out from reference TRBV14 and TRBJ2-7, the complete variable domain reads EAGVTQFPSHSVIEKGQTVTLRCDPISGHDNLYWYRRVMGKEIKFLLHFVKESKQDESGMPNNRFLAERTGGTYSTLKVQPAELEDSGVYFCASSLRYYEQYFGPGTRLTVT.

This clonotype was observed a single time. Here the CDR3 DNA reads TGCAGTGCCACTACGGGACCCGGAACGGATGAGCAGTTCTTC. Protein product: CSATTGPGTDEQFF. The rearrangement uses TRBV20-1 and TRBJ2-1, with D possibly called TRBD1 or TRBD2 (5 bases each). There are 14 residues in the CDR3. V was trimmed by 6 bases and J by 8 bases, leaving 20 bases between them. Germline CDR1 and CDR2: DFQATT and SNEGSKA (reference sequence).

Concerning this clonotype itself: A much larger clone is a single base away; this may be a read error. The chain uses TRBV6-6 and TRBJ2-5, with TRBD2 identical over 7 bases. From germline, CDR1 is MNHNY and CDR2 SVGAGI (reference sequence). Trimming removed 7 bases from V and 4 bases from J; junction bases left unmatched: 15. The CDR3 sequence is 16 residues long. The DNA for the CDR3 is TGTGCCAGCACCGAGACGTGGGAGGGCCTCTCAGAGACCCAGTACTTC. As protein: CASTETWEGLSETQYF.

This clonotype came up once. A much larger clone lies a single base off, so this may be a read error. The chain couples TRBV6-5 to TRBJ2-1, with D unclear. Germline loops: CDR1 MNHEY, CDR2 SVGAGI. This CDR3 is 14 amino acids long. The CDR3 reads CASGSGRSYNVQFF. The CDR3 DNA sequence: TGTGCCAGCGGTTCGGGCCGATCCTACAATGTGCAGTTCTTC.

This clonotype showed up just once. Germline and junction disagree at one end, which may indicate a read error. The rearrangement uses TRBV12-3 or TRBV12-4 and TRBJ1-1, with D maybe TRBD1 (5 bases). This CDR3 spans 13 amino acids. The CDR3 reads CASSFGGWTEAFF. The CDR3 bases are TGTGCCAGCAGTTTTGGGGGTTGGACTGAAGCTTTCTTC.

With regard to this clonotype: A much larger clone is a single base away; this may be a read error. The chain links TRBV12-3 or TRBV12-4 to TRBJ1-1, with a weak D call TRBD1 (5 bases). The CDR3 sequence is 14 residues long. CDR3 amino acids: CASSENRLGGEDFF. DNA for the CDR3: TGTGCCAGCAGCGAAAACCGCCTTGGGGGAGAAGATTTCTTT.

The gene calls are TRBV14 and TRBJ1-2; D ambiguous. V shed 1 base and J shed 4 bases, with 19 bases lying between them. The CDR3 length is 17 residues. Germline V lookup: CDR1 SGHDN, CDR2 FVKESK. The CDR3 reads CASSQVGRLGPLYGYTF. CDR3 nucleotides: TGTGCCAGCAGCCAAGTTGGCAGGCTTGGCCCGCTCTATGGCTACACCTTC.

A note on this clonotype: This may stem from a read error, because a much larger clone lies one nucleotide away. The chain carries TRBV6-6 and TRBJ1-2; no definite D call. Germline CDR1 is MNHNY and CDR2 is SVGAGI (reference sequence). This CDR3 contains 11 residues. The CDR3 reads CTSSYSIGYTF. CDR3 in DNA: TGTACCAGCAGTTACTCGATAGGCTACACCTTC.

Turning to this clonotype: The junction does not match germline at one end; this may be a read error. The genes are TRBV11-2 and TRBJ2-1, with 9 nucleotides matching TRBD2. CDR3 size: 17 residues. Germline-derived CDR1 and CDR2 are SGHAT and FQNNGV. CDR3 in amino acids: CASSLGVSGSVFNGQFF. DNA for the CDR3: TGTGCCAGTAGCTTAGGGGTTAGCGGGAGTGTCTTCAATGGGCAGTTCTTC.

The table lists this clonotype with a few counts. V usage is TRBV28 and J usage is TRBJ2-7; unclear D gene. This CDR3 is 16 amino acids long. The germline V gene encodes CDR1 MDHEN and CDR2 SYDVKM. Trimming took 5 bases from V and 0 from J, leaving 17 bases between them. CDR3 bases: TGTGCCAGCAGTCCACCCCACCCCGGCAGCTCCTACGAGCAGTACTTC. Translated: CASSPPHPGSSYEQYF.